One and the same sample provided the 20 T cell receptor beta chains below, sequenced in a study of T cell changes during pregnancy in multiple sclerosis. TCRdb keeps only in-frame clones here, not all; method: immunoSEQ multiplex PCR. The repertoire holds fewer than 60,000 clones, with 90% as singletons. Sequenced material: peripheral blood, taken in the third trimester of pregnancy. Receptors were obtained from a female donor in good health, enrolled as a control in a pregnancy study.

This chain links TRBV5-1 with TRBJ2-3, with a possible D match to TRBD2 (7 bases). CDR3 length: 16 residues. V gave up 4 bases and J gave up 4 bases, with 19 bases separating them. Germline values: CDR1 SGHRS, CDR2 YFSETQ. This CDR3 reads CASSPGGHSRADTQYF. The CDR3 nucleotides are TGCGCCAGCAGCCCGGGGGGCCACTCCAGGGCAGATACGCAGTATTTT.

V gene TRBV29-1 combines with J gene TRBJ1-6; TRBD1 matches 8 bases. CDR3 length: 14 amino acids. The V gene's germline CDR1 is SQVTM and CDR2 ANQGSEA. With V trimmed by 7 bases and J by 8 bases, 10 bases remained unmatched. CDR3 protein: CSARTGSRDSPLHF. The CDR3 DNA is TGCAGCGCCCGGACAGGGTCGAGAGATTCACCCCTCCACTTT.

This chain links TRBV4-2 with TRBJ2-3; TRBD2 matches at 12 bases. V lost 4 bases to trimming and J lost 2 bases; unmatched junction nucleotides: 13. The CDR3 totals 19 residues. Germline V CDR1 and CDR2: LGHNA, YNFKEQ. CDR3: CASSPTAASGGENTDTQYF. CDR3 nucleotides: TGTGCCAGCAGCCCCACTGCGGCTAGCGGGGGGGAAAACACAGATACGCAGTATTTT.

The chain links TRBV20-1 to TRBJ1-2; D perhaps matches TRBD1 (5 bases). V lost 4 bases to trimming and J lost 9 bases, with 9 bases between them. Germline CDR1 is DFQATT and CDR2 is SNEGSKA (reference sequence). This CDR3 contains 10 residues. The CDR3 sequence is CSAMTVSYTF. CDR3 bases: TGCAGTGCTATGACAGTGAGCTACACCTTC.

The rearrangement joins TRBV27 to TRBJ1-2, with 8 bases that match TRBD1. The germline V gene has CDR1 MNHEY and CDR2 SMNVEV (reference sequence). With 3 bases clipped from V and 8 bases from J, the junction kept 2 bases outside the gene matches. CDR3 length equals 12 residues. The CDR3 is CASSLTGAGYTF. CDR3 nucleotide sequence: TGTGCCAGCAGTTTGACAGGGGCGGGCTACACCTTC.

The chain is built from TRBV7-9 and TRBJ2-5; tentatively, D is TRBD2 (5 bases). The CDR3 covers 15 residues. CDR1 SEHNR and CDR2 FQNEAQ come from the germline V gene (reference sequence). Trimming stripped 2 bases from V and 3 bases from J, with 13 bases between. In DNA, the CDR3 is TGTGCCAGCAGCTTACGAGCGGAGGAGGAAGAGACCCAGTACTTC. Protein: CASSLRAEEEETQYF.

The CDR3 sequence is CASSLIGSSGANVLTF. The DNA of the CDR3 is TGTGCCAGCAGCTTGATCGGGAGTTCTGGGGCCAACGTCCTGACTTTC. V usage is TRBV5-4 and J usage is TRBJ2-6, with D maybe TRBD2 (6 bases). The germline V and J ends were trimmed by 1 base and 1 base, with 9 bases remaining between them. Germline V CDR1 and CDR2: SGHNT, YYREEE (reference sequence). The CDR3 loop spans 16 amino acids.

The chain links TRBV6-5 to TRBJ2-1, with D possibly TRBD2 on 6 matching bases. The CDR3 runs 15 residues. V dropped 4 bases and J dropped 6 bases, with 16 bases sitting between them. In germline, CDR1 is MNHEY, CDR2 SVGAGI. In DNA, the CDR3 is TGTGCCAGCAGTTCCGGGACTGGGGTCATCAATGAGCAGTTCTTC. Protein product: CASSSGTGVINEQFF.

This clone has just one count. This chain uses TRBV5-6 with TRBJ1-6, with TRBD1 matching over 8 bases. CDR1 SGHDT and CDR2 YYEEEE come from the germline V gene. CDR3 size: 15 residues. V dropped 4 bases and J dropped 8; count of bases not matched to a gene: 8. CDR3 bases: TGTGCCAGCAGCCTCCGGGACAGGTTGGATTCACCCCTCCACTTT. Its protein is CASSLRDRLDSPLHF.

This chain uses TRBV5-5 with TRBJ2-5; D is perhaps TRBD2 (5 bases). The germline CDR1 and CDR2 sequences are SGHKS and YYEKEE (reference sequence). With 1 base removed from V and 5 bases from J, the gap between germline ends came to 9 bases. The CDR3 spans 13 residues. The CDR3 nucleotides are TGTGCCAGCAGCTTGACTAGTTCGGAGACCCAGTACTTC. Translation: CASSLTSSETQYF.

Here the CDR3 reads CASQELTSGDTDTQYF. DNA of the CDR3: TGTGCCAGCCAAGAGCTTACTAGCGGGGACACAGATACGCAGTATTTT. The chain couples TRBV2 to TRBJ2-3; 10 nucleotides align to TRBD2. This CDR3 comprises 16 residues. The J segment lost 2 bases and the V segment lost 8 bases, leaving 10 bases of the junction unmatched. The V gene's germline CDR1 is SNHLY and CDR2 FYNNEI.

The genes are TRBV6-6 and TRBJ1-1; TRBD1 might be the D (5 bases). Between the trimmed V and J ends, which lost 8 bases and 5 bases, there was a span of 18 bases. This CDR3 region has 14 residues. Germline V gene sequence: CDR1 MNHNY, CDR2 SVGAGI (reference sequence). As DNA, the CDR3 is TGTGCCAGCCAAACCGACCGGGGGGGGACTGAAGCTTTCTTT. The encoded protein is CASQTDRGGTEAFF.

The chain has TRBV7-9 and TRBJ1-3, with 7 nucleotides matching TRBD1. This CDR3 comprises 17 residues. V shed 5 bases, J shed 4 bases, and the junction held 14 bases outside the gene matches. Germline values: CDR1 SEHNR, CDR2 FQNEAQ (reference sequence). This chain's CDR3 is CASSLNRGSSFGNTIYF. CDR3 sequence (DNA): TGTGCCAGCAGCCTAAACAGGGGATCTAGCTTCGGAAACACCATATATTTT.

The rearrangement joins TRBV5-4 to TRBJ2-7; 14 positions match TRBD2. Germline V gene lookup returns CDR1 SGHNT and CDR2 YYREEE (reference sequence). The length of the CDR3 is 18 residues. Losses at the gene ends were 4 bases for V and 4 bases for J; bases not matched to a gene: 13. CDR3 DNA: TGTGCCAGCAGCCCCCCAGGACAAGGGACTAGCGGGAGTTACGAGCAGTACTTC. It translates to CASSPPGQGTSGSYEQYF.

The V gene is TRBV4-3, the J gene TRBJ1-2; D uncertain. Germline V gives CDR1 LGHNA, CDR2 YSLEER. CDR3 length: 18 residues. V was shortened by 0 bases and J by 4 bases, with 21 bases between the two germline ends. CDR3 protein: CASSQDLGPSKFSYGYTF. Written as DNA, the CDR3 is TGCGCCAGCAGCCAAGATCTTGGGCCTTCGAAATTCTCCTATGGCTACACCTTC.

The V gene is TRBV30, the J gene TRBJ2-1; 11 positions match TRBD2. Germline V CDR1 and CDR2: GTSNPN, SVGIG (reference sequence). The CDR3 is 20 amino acids. V shed 0 bases, J shed 4 bases, and the junction held 17 bases outside the gene matches. The CDR3 sequence is CAWSVPPFSLAGGPYNEQFF. As DNA, the CDR3 is TGTGCCTGGAGTGTACCTCCTTTCTCCCTAGCGGGGGGACCTTACAATGAGCAGTTCTTC.

V and J are TRBV27 and TRBJ2-1; D might be TRBD1 (6 bases). The V gene's germline CDR1 is MNHEY and CDR2 SMNVEV (reference sequence). This CDR3 has 15 residues. The V gene lost 4 bases and the J gene lost 4 bases, with 14 bases spanning the gap. The CDR3 nucleotides read TGTGCCAGCAGTTCTACAGGGAGCTTGTACAATGAGCAGTTCTTC. This sequence encodes CASSSTGSLYNEQFF.

The V and J genes are TRBV11-2 and TRBJ2-1; 7 positions match TRBD2. The V and J ends lost 5 bases and 0 bases, in that order; junction bases with no gene match: 7. Germline-derived CDR1 and CDR2 are SGHAT and FQNNGV. The CDR3 length is 16 residues. The CDR3 reads CASSPVRGSSYNEQFF. The CDR3 DNA reads as TGTGCCAGCAGCCCGGTGCGGGGGAGCTCCTACAATGAGCAGTTCTTC. The entire variable domain, with the rest obtained from reference TRBV11-2 and TRBJ2-1, is as follows: EAGVAQSPRYKIIEKRQSVAFWCNPISGHATLYWYQQILGQGPKLLIQFQNNGVVDDSQLPKDRFSAERLKGVDSTLKIQPAKLEDSAVYLCASSPVRGSSYNEQFFGPGTRLTVL.

V usage is TRBV6-5 and J usage is TRBJ1-6; TRBD1 agrees at 9 bases. J lost 7 bases, V lost 8 bases, and 6 bases had no gene match. Germline CDR1 is MNHEY and CDR2 is SVGAGI. This CDR3 is built from 14 residues. In DNA, the CDR3 is TGTGCCAGCGTCCGGGGACAGGGAAATTCACCCCTCCACTTT. Encoded protein: CASVRGQGNSPLHF.

V and J are TRBV27 and TRBJ2-5, with 11 bases aligning to TRBD2. Trimming took 8 bases from V and 1 from J; bases not matched to a gene: 3. This CDR3 spans 14 amino acids. The germline V gene has CDR1 MNHEY and CDR2 SMNVEV (reference sequence). The CDR3 protein is CASGGLAGQETQYF. CDR3 DNA sequence: TGTGCCAGCGGTGGACTAGCGGGCCAAGAGACCCAGTACTTC.